These 23 T cell receptor beta chains were sequenced from one sample in a study of CD8 T cells in ankylosing spondylitis. One entry per CDR3 protein, called by TCRdb with MiXCR from the 5' RACE reads. The sample records hundreds of thousands of distinct CDR3 sequences, roughly 20% being singletons. Sequenced input: blood, either unsorted or a sorted T cell fraction (not recorded which). These receptors were obtained from a male donor with ankylosing spondylitis or in good health (not recorded which).

There are a few counts of this clonotype. J is TRBJ2-2 and V is TRBV5-5, with a weak D call TRBD1 (5 bases). Germline V gene lookup returns CDR1 SGHKS and CDR2 YYEKEE (reference sequence). Trimming stripped 4 bases from V and 2 bases from J, with 15 bases between. The CDR3 length is 16 residues. CDR3 sequence reads: CASSLSPGINTGELFF. As DNA, the CDR3 is TGTGCCAGCAGCCTAAGTCCAGGGATTAACACCGGGGAGCTGTTTTTT.

V is TRBV30 and J is TRBJ2-3, with D maybe TRBD1 (5 bases). The germline CDR1 and CDR2 sequences are GTSNPN and SVGIG (reference sequence). The V end lost 1 base, the J end lost 2 bases, and 10 bases lay between the germline ends. CDR3 size: 14 residues. This CDR3 is CAWSEWGPTDTQYF. CDR3 bases: TGTGCCTGGAGTGAGTGGGGCCCCACAGATACGCAGTATTTT.

This clonotype occurred many times. The chain joins TRBV10-3 to TRBJ2-3, with D possibly matching TRBD2 (6 bases). In germline, CDR1 is ENHRY, CDR2 SYGVKD. The CDR3 is 13 amino acids. Trimming pared 0 bases from V and 12 bases from J, leaving 13 bases between. CDR3 protein: CAISESKGTPQYF. CDR3 sequence (DNA): TGTGCCATCAGTGAGTCGAAGGGGACTCCCCAGTATTTT.

The table lists this clonotype with a few counts. The gene calls are TRBV9 and TRBJ2-3; D ambiguous. This CDR3 region has 14 residues. Germline-derived CDR1 and CDR2 are SGDLS and YYNGEE. Deletions cut 0 bases from V and 0 bases from J, with 5 bases between. The CDR3 spells CASSVGDSTDTQYF. Here the CDR3 DNA reads TGTGCCAGCAGCGTAGGCGATAGCACAGATACGCAGTATTTT.

This clonotype was seen a few times. This chain uses TRBV4-1 with TRBJ2-7; no clear D. Trimming pared 1 base from V and 4 bases from J, leaving 8 bases between. This CDR3 is 13 amino acids long. CDR1 is MGHRA, CDR2 YSYEKL, per germline. The CDR3 DNA sequence: TGCGCCAGCAGCCAAGCGCTCCGGTACGAGCAGTACTTC. It translates to CASSQALRYEQYF.

This clonotype turned up a few times. The chain couples TRBV12-3 or TRBV12-4 to TRBJ2-1; 10 bases are shared with TRBD2. V shed 5 bases, J shed 7 bases, and the junction held 5 bases outside the gene matches. The CDR3 runs to 14 residues. Written as DNA, the CDR3 is TGTGCCAGCAGTCCCAGCGGGGGGGTTAATGAGCAGTTCTTC. It yields the protein CASSPSGGVNEQFF.

V gene TRBV29-1 combines with J gene TRBJ2-1, with D possibly TRBD1 on 5 matching bases. The CDR3 is 17 amino acids. Between the trimmed V and J ends, which lost 2 bases and 2 bases, there was a span of 19 bases. Germline values: CDR1 SQVTM, CDR2 ANQGSEA. CDR3 loop: CSVESGQTPDPYNEQFF. The CDR3 nucleotides read TGCAGCGTTGAATCAGGACAAACACCCGACCCCTACAATGAGCAGTTCTTC.

The V gene is TRBV20-1, the J gene TRBJ2-3, with D possibly matching TRBD2 (7 bases). Per germline, CDR1 DFQATT and CDR2 SNEGSKA (reference sequence). The CDR3 has 14 amino acids. With 6 bases removed from V and 2 bases from J, the gap between germline ends came to 15 bases. As DNA, the CDR3 is TGCAGTGCCGCGGGGGCCACTAACACAGATACGCAGTATTTT. Protein product: CSAAGATNTDTQYF.

On this clonotype itself: A junction boundary mismatches the germline segment, possibly from a read error. CDR3 sequence (DNA): TGTGGCAGCAGCCAAGGAAGGGAATACTACGAGCAGTACTTC. Its translation is CGSSQGREYYEQYF. The chain recombines TRBV3-1 with TRBJ2-7, with D unresolved. The CDR3 has 14 residues. Germline V gene lookup returns CDR1 LGHDT and CDR2 YNNKEL (reference sequence).

There are a few counts of this clonotype. The chain links TRBV12-3 or TRBV12-4 to TRBJ2-7, with unresolved D. V lost 4 bases and J lost 2, with 15 bases in between. This CDR3 has 15 residues. This chain's CDR3 is CASSSSTALPYEQYF. The DNA for the CDR3 is TGTGCCAGCAGTTCCTCGACGGCCCTGCCCTACGAGCAGTACTTC.

The chain joins TRBV20-1 to TRBJ2-1, with D unclear. V shed 1 base and J shed 2 bases, with 12 bases lying between them. The germline V gene has CDR1 DFQATT and CDR2 SNEGSKA (reference sequence). The CDR3 covers 15 residues. As DNA, the CDR3 is TGCAGTGCTAGAGGGCTAGGTGGGCCCTACAATGAGCAGTTCTTC. Its protein product is CSARGLGGPYNEQFF.

The V and J genes are TRBV3-1 and TRBJ1-1; D may be TRBD1 (6 bases). There are 15 residues in the CDR3. Germline-derived CDR1 and CDR2 are LGHDT and YNNKEL (reference sequence). Trimming shortened V by 2 bases and J by 0 bases, and 10 bases separated the two germline ends. This chain's CDR3 is CASSQRGTLNTEAFF. DNA of the CDR3: TGTGCCAGCAGCCAACGGGGGACATTGAACACTGAAGCTTTCTTT.

This clonotype has more than one count but fewer than ten. This chain links TRBV29-1 with TRBJ2-7; D perhaps matches TRBD1 (5 bases). Germline values: CDR1 SQVTM, CDR2 ANQGSEA. With 4 bases removed from V and 6 bases from J, the gap between germline ends came to 13 bases. The CDR3 extends over 12 amino acids. The DNA for the CDR3 is TGCAGCGTTGGGACCAGGGAAGGCGAGCAGTACTTC. It encodes CSVGTREGEQYF.

The genes are TRBV21-1 and TRBJ2-1; TRBD1, the D gene given by the table, was not confirmed from the DNA. TRBV21-1 is assigned pseudogene status. This CDR3 spans 19 amino acids. The DNA for the CDR3 is TGTGCCAGCAGCCCCCCCCCAGGGACAGGCCGGGGCTCCTACAATGAGCAGTTCTTC. Its translation: CASSPPPGTGRGSYNEQFF.

The rearrangement links TRBV18 to TRBJ2-1; D remains ambiguous. There are 17 residues in the CDR3. Trimming shortened V by 2 bases and J by 8 bases, and 22 bases separated the two germline ends. Germline V gene lookup returns CDR1 KGHSH and CDR2 LQKENI. CDR3 loop: CASSPIHINQLLDEQFF. The DNA for the CDR3 is TGTGCCAGCTCACCAATCCATATCAACCAATTGCTCGATGAGCAGTTCTTC.

CDR3 sequence reads: CASSPSGGRGEQFF. As DNA, the CDR3 is TGTGCCAGCAGTCCTAGCGGGGGGCGGGGTGAGCAGTTCTTC. The chain has TRBV12-3 or TRBV12-4 and TRBJ2-1, with 11 bases fitting TRBD2. The CDR3 totals 14 residues. The V gene end was trimmed by 5 bases and the J gene end by 9 bases; junction bases not matched to a gene: 6.

This clonotype appeared a few times. The chain recombines TRBV12-3 or TRBV12-4 with TRBJ2-7; TRBD1 agrees at 7 bases. The CDR3 is 15 amino acids. Losses at the gene ends were 5 bases for V and 1 base for J; bases not matched to a gene: 8. The CDR3 protein is CASSPRTGFSYEQYF. CDR3 in DNA: TGTGCCAGCAGTCCCAGGACAGGTTTTTCCTACGAGCAGTACTTC.

As DNA, the CDR3 is TGCAGTGCTAGTTTGGAGCGGGGGGGGCTTATTCGGGAGACCCAGTACTTC. This codes for CSASLERGGLIRETQYF. The rearrangement joins TRBV20-1 to TRBJ2-5; 10 nucleotides line up with TRBD2. The CDR3 covers 17 residues. In germline, CDR1 is DFQATT, CDR2 SNEGSKA (reference sequence). The ends lost 3 bases at V and 5 bases at J; junction bases unmatched: 15.

This clonotype has just a few counts. The rearrangement links TRBV29-1 to TRBJ1-2; D gene unclear. The germline V gene has CDR1 SQVTM and CDR2 ANQGSEA. With 4 bases removed from V and 5 bases from J, the gap between germline ends came to 17 bases. There are 14 residues in the CDR3. In DNA form, the CDR3 reads TGCAGCGTTGTTAGCTGGGAGTCGTCATATGGCTACACCTTC. Protein product: CSVVSWESSYGYTF.

This chain connects TRBV2 to TRBJ1-1; 8 positions agree with TRBD1. The CDR3 covers 16 residues. V dropped 3 bases and J dropped 1; count of bases not matched to a gene: 7. Germline CDR1 reads SNHLY; CDR2 reads FYNNEI. The CDR3 reads CASSDLSGGPNTEAFF. The CDR3 bases are TGTGCCAGCAGTGACTTGTCAGGGGGCCCGAACACTGAAGCTTTCTTT. Supplemented by reference TRBV2 and TRBJ1-1, the full variable domain reads EPEVTQTPSHQVTQMGQEVILRCVPISNHLYFYWYRQILGQKVEFLVSFYNNEISEKSEIFDDQFSVERPDGSNFTLKIRSTKLEDSAMYFCASSDLSGGPNTEAFFGQGTRLTVV.

This chain connects TRBV15 to TRBJ2-2; 8 bases line up with TRBD1. The V segment lost 2 bases and the J segment 2 bases; nucleotides outside the gene matches: 10. Germline CDR1 LNHNV, CDR2 YYDKDF (reference sequence). This CDR3 has 18 residues. CDR3 nucleotides: TGTGCCACCAGCAGAATTAAGGACAGGGACCTTAACACCGGGGAGCTGTTTTTT. This encodes CATSRIKDRDLNTGELFF.

The J gene is TRBJ2-3, the V gene TRBV11-2; TRBD2 matches at 12 bases. V gave up 0 bases and J gave up 2 bases; unmatched junction bases: 6. CDR3 length: 18 amino acids. In germline, CDR1 is SGHAT, CDR2 FQNNGV. The CDR3 bases are TGTGCCAGCAGCTTAGATCTTGGACTAGCGGGGCCCACAGATACGCAGTATTTT. It specifies CASSLDLGLAGPTDTQYF.

Many counts were recorded for this clonotype. This chain joins TRBV12-3 or TRBV12-4 and TRBJ2-7; no reliable D call. This CDR3 region has 12 residues. V was clipped by 7 bases and J by 0 bases, with 7 bases between them. The CDR3 region is CASTTDSYEQYF. The CDR3 DNA follows: TGTGCCAGCACTACAGACTCCTACGAGCAGTACTTC.